These T cell receptor beta chains were read from a single sample in a study of blood T cells in healthy people across ages. TCRdb re-derived calls from the 5' RACE reads in MiXCR, one entry per CDR3 protein. The top ten clones hold around 13% of a sample with 650,000 to 1,000,000 distinct CDR3 sequences, roughly 34% of them seen once. Sample: blood. The receptors were gathered from a man between 18 and 29 years old in good health. The CDR3 runs from the conserved cysteine through the conserved F or W. A D gene is named only where the DNA matches it firmly. Size is stated for part of the rows, as once, few or many counts, or as a class when the clone is expanded.

j_call | clone_size | d_call | v_call | cdr3_nt | cdr3_aa
TRBJ2-5 | - | TRBD1 | TRBV12-3/TRBV12-4 | TGTGCCAGCAGCAGATCCGGGACAGGGGAGACCCAGTACTTC | CASSRSGTGETQYF
TRBJ2-1 | few | - | TRBV27 | TGTGCCAGCAGTCGGGGCATGACACTAGGGGGAGGTGAGCAGTTCTTC | CASSRGMTLGGGEQFF
TRBJ2-5 | many | TRBD1 | TRBV5-5 | TGTGCCAGCAGCCAGGACAGGGGGCTTAAGACCCAGTACTTC | CASSQDRGLKTQYF
TRBJ1-1 | - | - | TRBV12-3/TRBV12-4 | TGTGCCAGCAGTTTAGGGACCGAAGGGGGGACTGAAGCTTTCTTT | CASSLGTEGGTEAFF
TRBJ1-5 | - | TRBD1 | TRBV6-5 | TGTGCCAGCGGTCCGTGGACAGGGGTCAATCAGCCCCAGCATTTT | CASGPWTGVNQPQHF
TRBJ2-1 | few | - | TRBV4-2 | TGTGCCAGCAGCCAAGACGGCCCGAGAAATGAGCAGTTCTTC | CASSQDGPRNEQFF
TRBJ1-5 | few | - | TRBV10-3 | TGTGCCATCAGTGAGTCGACCCTTATTAGCAATCAGCCCCAGCATTTT | CAISESTLISNQPQHF
TRBJ2-7 | - | - | TRBV20-1 | TGCAGTGCTACTCCGGGCGCCGAATACGAGCAGTACTTC | CSATPGAEYEQYF
TRBJ2-5 | - | TRBD1 | TRBV10-3 | TGTGCCATCAGTGGTCCCGGACAGGGGGCCGGGAATGAGCAGTACTTC | CAISGPGQGAGNEQYF
TRBJ2-3 | - | - | TRBV9 | TGTGCCAGCAGCGTAGTAACAGGGAACGCAGATACGCAGTATTTT | CASSVVTGNADTQYF
TRBJ2-3 | - | TRBD1 | TRBV20-1 | TGCAGTGCTACTCGGGACAGCTTAAGCACAGATACGCAGTATTTT | CSATRDSLSTDTQYF